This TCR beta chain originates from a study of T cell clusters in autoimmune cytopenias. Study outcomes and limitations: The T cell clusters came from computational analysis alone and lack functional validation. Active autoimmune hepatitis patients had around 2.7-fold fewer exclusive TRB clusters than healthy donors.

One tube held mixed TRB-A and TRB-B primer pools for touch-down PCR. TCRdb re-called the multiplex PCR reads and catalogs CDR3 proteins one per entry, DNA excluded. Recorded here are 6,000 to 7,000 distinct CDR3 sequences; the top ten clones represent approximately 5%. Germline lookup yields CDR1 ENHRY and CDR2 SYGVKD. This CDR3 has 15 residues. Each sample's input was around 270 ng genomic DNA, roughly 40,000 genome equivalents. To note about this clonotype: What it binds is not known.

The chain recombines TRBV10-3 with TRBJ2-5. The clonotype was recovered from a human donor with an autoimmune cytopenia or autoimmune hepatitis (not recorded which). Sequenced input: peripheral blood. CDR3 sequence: CAISESGGSQETQYF.